This is a list of T cell receptor beta chains from one sample in a study of CD8+ T cells in alopecia areata. The assay was immunoSEQ multiplex PCR, and TCRdb's table has in-frame clones only and misses some. The sample holds some 180,000 clones, roughly three fifths seen once. Sample: CD8+ T cells sorted from blood. The receptors shown here come from a human donor in good health. Each CDR3 is given with its conserved first and last residue.

V	CDR3
TRBV5-1	CASSPVGDSLYGYTF
TRBV5-5	CASSAWTDRPLHF
TRBV4-1	CASSHRDSRDGGYEQYF
TRBV6-1	CASRGIITTDTQYF
TRBV19	CASSTHWGQGNDSPLHF
TRBV5-8	CASSSGLQKSSYNEQFF
TRBV12-5	CASGHRGSSYNEQFF
TRBV27	CASSFSGNQPQHF
TRBV7-6	CASSSRDRENIQYF
TRBV29-1	CSVDAREPDTQYF
TRBV5-1	CASSLKRDTQYF
TRBV5-1	CASSSRDRTTKNIQYF
TRBV11-2	CASSPGQGETQYF
TRBV9	CASSVGASNYGYTF
TRBV6-1	CASSEAGTGDWRYTF
TRBV29-1	CSVEGGMGTEAFF
TRBV5-6	CASRVTENTGELFF
TRBV27	CASSPSRGAEQFF
TRBV25-1	CASSGGDVREAFF
TRBV6-5	CASSDTQYQETQYF
TRBV7-8	CASRTPQGARDNEKLFF
TRBV7-9	CASSGQISYEQYF
TRBV5-8	CASSPRTGRETQYF
TRBV27	CATALVGTGGVETQYF
TRBV29-1	CSVEDQTGGRYEQFF
TRBV28	CASSPGQPSGANVLTF
TRBV7-9	CASSPWSDYNSPLHF
TRBV11-2	CASASGTSNTGELFF
TRBV6-1	CASTQRGGRADTQYF
TRBV19	CASRDGGTNTEAFF
TRBV29-1	CSVEGGTGELFF
TRBV6-4	CASSKSGGTADTQYF
TRBV5-1	CASSEREGGEKLFF
TRBV11-2	CASSLTGLSQETQYF
TRBV2	CASSEWTRNYNEQFF
TRBV11-2	CASSNRAGGDRGYNEQFF
TRBV5-1	CASSLATANTEAFF
TRBV4-1	CASSPFGWGDIQYF
TRBV5-6	CASSPQGTEQFF
TRBV6-5	CASSYSWGGTYNEQFF
TRBV6-4	CASRGRGVQYNEQFF
TRBV29-1	CSVVTGEQGETQYF
TRBV27	CASSFEGNQPQHF
TRBV7-9	CASSLQGGPDYGYTF
TRBV11-2	CASSYTGSEAFF
TRBV6-5	CASSTGGSATPLHF
TRBV6-5	CASTPGGDNYGYTF
TRBV4-1	CASSLNAQYEQYF
TRBV19	CASSQGAANEQFF
TRBV6-6	CASSSRDTTQPQHF
TRBV29-1	CSVDSDRAYNEQFF
TRBV10-2	CASRTSGVQETQYF
TRBV5-1	CASSLLQGPEAFF
TRBV7-9	CASSPQTGPNTEAFF